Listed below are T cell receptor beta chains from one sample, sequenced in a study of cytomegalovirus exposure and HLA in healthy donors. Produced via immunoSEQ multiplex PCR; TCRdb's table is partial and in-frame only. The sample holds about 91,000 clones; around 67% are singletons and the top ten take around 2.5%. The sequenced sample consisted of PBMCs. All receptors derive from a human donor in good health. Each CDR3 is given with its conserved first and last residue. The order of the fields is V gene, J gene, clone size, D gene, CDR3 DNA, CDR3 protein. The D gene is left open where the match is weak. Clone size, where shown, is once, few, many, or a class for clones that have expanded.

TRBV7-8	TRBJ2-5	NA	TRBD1	TGTGCCAGCAGCCCGCGGACAGGGTCAGTAGGAGAGACCCAGTACTTC	CASSPRTGSVGETQYF
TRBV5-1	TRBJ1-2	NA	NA	TGCGCCAGCAGCTTGGGAGGTGGGGCAGGGGCCAGAGGTAACTATGGCTACACCTTC	CASSLGGGAGARGNYGYTF
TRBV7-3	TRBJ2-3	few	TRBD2	TGTGCCAGCAGCCCCCTAGCGGGGGGCACAGATACGCAGTATTTT	CASSPLAGGTDTQYF
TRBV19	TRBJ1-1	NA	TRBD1	TGTGCCAGTAGTTCTCCCGGGACAGGGGGGAACACTGAAGCTTTCTTT	CASSSPGTGGNTEAFF
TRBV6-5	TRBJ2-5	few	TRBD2	TGTGCCAGCAGTTACTCCCAGGGAGGGCGGGAGACCCAGTACTTC	CASSYSQGGRETQYF
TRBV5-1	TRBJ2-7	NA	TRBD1	TGCGCCAGCAGCCCACCTGGAGGGACAGGGGTGGAGGAGCAGTACTTC	CASSPPGGTGVEEQYF
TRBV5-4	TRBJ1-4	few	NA	TGTGCCAGCAGCTTAAGTACAGCAACTAATGAAAAACTGTTTTTT	CASSLSTATNEKLFF
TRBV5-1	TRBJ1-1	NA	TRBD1	TGCGCCAGCAGCTGGACAGGGATGGACACTGAAGCTTTCTTT	CASSWTGMDTEAFF
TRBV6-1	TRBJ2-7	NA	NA	TGTGCCAGCAGTGGCCAGCGAGAGCAGTACTTC	CASSGQREQYF
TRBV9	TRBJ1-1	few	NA	TGTGCCAGCAGCGTAGGGGCTTCGTATGAAGCTTTCTTT	CASSVGASYEAFF
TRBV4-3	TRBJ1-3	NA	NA	TGCGCCAGCAGCCAAGGGGCGGGGCCTGGAAACACCATATATTTT	CASSQGAGPGNTIYF
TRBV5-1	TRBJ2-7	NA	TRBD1	TGCGCCAGCAGCTTGCAGGGGGCGGCCTACGAGCAGTACTTC	CASSLQGAAYEQYF
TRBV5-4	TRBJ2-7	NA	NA	TGTGCCAGCAGCCAAGGACAGTTCTACGAGCAGTACTTC	CASSQGQFYEQYF
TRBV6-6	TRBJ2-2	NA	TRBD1	TGTGCCAGCAGTTCCGGACAGGGCGATGCCGGGGAGCTGTTTTTT	CASSSGQGDAGELFF
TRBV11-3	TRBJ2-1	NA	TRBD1	TGTGCCAGCAGCCACAGACAGGGGGGATACAATGAGCAGTTCTTC	CASSHRQGGYNEQFF
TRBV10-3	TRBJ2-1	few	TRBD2	TGTGCCATCAAAGGGCTAGCGGGGGACGGGGGCTCCTACAATGAGCAGTTCTTC	CAIKGLAGDGGSYNEQFF
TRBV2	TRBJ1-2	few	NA	TGTGCCAGCAGTGGGGGGCCTGAAGGCTACACCTTC	CASSGGPEGYTF
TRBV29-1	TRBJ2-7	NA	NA	TGCAGCGTTGAATCAGCAGGGAGGGAGCAGTACTTC	CSVESAGREQYF
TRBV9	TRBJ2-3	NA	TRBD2	TGTGCCAGCAGCGTAGGTAGCGGGGGGGCGTCAGATACGCAGTATTTT	CASSVGSGGASDTQYF
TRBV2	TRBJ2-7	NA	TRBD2	TGTGCCAGCAGACAAAACCCTAGCGGGGGGGGCGTCGGCGAGCAGTACTTC	CASRQNPSGGGVGEQYF
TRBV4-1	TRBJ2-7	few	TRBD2	TGCGCCAGCAGCCAAGTGGCTAGCGGGGACTACGAGCAGTACTTC	CASSQVASGDYEQYF
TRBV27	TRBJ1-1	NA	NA	TGTGCCAGCAGTCTTCTTCCAGCAGGGAACACTGAAGCTTTCTTT	CASSLLPAGNTEAFF